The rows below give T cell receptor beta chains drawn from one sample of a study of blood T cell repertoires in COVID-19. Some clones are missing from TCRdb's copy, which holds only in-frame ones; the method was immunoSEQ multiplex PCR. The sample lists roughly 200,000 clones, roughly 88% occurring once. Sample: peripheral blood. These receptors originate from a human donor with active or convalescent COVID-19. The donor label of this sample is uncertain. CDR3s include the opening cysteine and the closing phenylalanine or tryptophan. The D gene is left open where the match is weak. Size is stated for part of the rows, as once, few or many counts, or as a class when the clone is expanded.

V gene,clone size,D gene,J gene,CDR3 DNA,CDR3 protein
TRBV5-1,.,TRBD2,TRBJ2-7,TGCGCCAGCAGCTTGGCTAGCGGGAGTTACGAGCAGTACTTC,CASSLASGSYEQYF
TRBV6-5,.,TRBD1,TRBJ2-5,TGTGCCGGTTTGGGAGGACAGGGGTCCCAAGAGATCCAGTACTTC,CAGLGGQGSQEIQYF
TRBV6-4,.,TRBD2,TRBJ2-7,TGTGCCAGCAGTGATTATATAGCGGGAGGGCCGGGATCCGAGCAGTACTTC,CASSDYIAGGPGSEQYF
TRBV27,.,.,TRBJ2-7,TGTGCCAGCAGTGGCCACTACGAGCAGTACTTC,CASSGHYEQYF
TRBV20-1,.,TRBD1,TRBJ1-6,TGCAGTGCTACTGAGGGGGCGGATTCACCCCTCCACTTT,CSATEGADSPLHF
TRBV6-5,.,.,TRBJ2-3,TGTGCCAGCAGTCCCCGCGGGGCAAGCACAGATACGCAGTATTTT,CASSPRGASTDTQYF
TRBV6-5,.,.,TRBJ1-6,TGTGCCAGCAGTTATGCAGCGGGCCAGGGAGGTTCACCCCTCCACTTT,CASSYAAGQGGSPLHF
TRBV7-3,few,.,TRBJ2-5,TGTGCCAGCAGCTACCTAGCCGGGGGCCAAGAGACCCAGTACTTC,CASSYLAGGQETQYF
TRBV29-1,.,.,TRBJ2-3,TGCACCTCGTGGGGGGGGGCTAGCACAGATACGCAGTATTTT,CTSWGGASTDTQYF
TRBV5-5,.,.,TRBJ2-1,TGTGCCAGCAGCCCCGAGGAGGGCGACTCCTACAATGAGCAGTTCTTC,CASSPEEGDSYNEQFF
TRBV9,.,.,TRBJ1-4,TGTGCCAGCAGCGGGGGCCCCAGGCAGGGGAAGGGGGAAAAACTGTTTTTT,CASSGGPRQGKGEKLFF